A selection of T cell receptor beta chains follows, all from one sample in a study of post-analysis software for immune sequencing data. TCRdb reprocessed the PCR reads with MiXCR, giving one entry per CDR3 protein. Of 740,000 or so distinct CDR3 sequences detected, approximately 53% appear once; the ten largest clones hold approximately 4.3%. The sequenced sample was blood. The receptor set was obtained from a girl aged 5-17 years with multiple sclerosis. Each CDR3 is given with its conserved first and last residue. A D gene is named only where the DNA matches it firmly. Rows give clone size only sometimes, using once, few, many, or a class for an expanded clone.

clone_size	d_call	v_call	j_call	cdr3_nt	cdr3_aa
-	TRBD1	TRBV29-1	TRBJ1-1	TGCAGCGTCGTCGGATTTGACAGGGCCCTGAACACTGAAGCTTTCTTT	CSVVGFDRALNTEAFF
-	-	TRBV7-3	TRBJ2-1	TGTGCCAGCAGCCTTCCCCTTGGTGGGGGAAACAATGAGCAGTTCTTC	CASSLPLGGGNNEQFF
-	-	TRBV6-1	TRBJ1-2	TGTGCCAGCAGTGAAATTTGGGGCAGGGGCTATGGCTACACCTTC	CASSEIWGRGYGYTF
few	-	TRBV28	TRBJ1-6	TGTGCCAGCACTTCACTCGGGACATCACCCCTCCACTTT	CASTSLGTSPLHF
-	TRBD2	TRBV6-2/TRBV6-3	TRBJ2-5	TGTGCCAGCAGCTTACTAGCGGGGGGGCGGCATGAGCAGTACTTC	CASSLLAGGRHEQYF
few	-	TRBV11-2	TRBJ1-2	TGTGCCAGCAGCCCGCCCTTGGCGGGAGTGAGGAATGGCTACACCTTC	CASSPPLAGVRNGYTF
-	-	TRBV4-1	TRBJ2-1	TGCGCCAGCAGCCAAGATAGGGAGCGGCAGGGCTACAATGAGCAGTTCTTC	CASSQDRERQGYNEQFF
-	TRBD2	TRBV7-9	TRBJ2-5	TGTGCCAGCAGTTACCCGGGACTAACCTACCAAGAGACCCAGTACTTC	CASSYPGLTYQETQYF
few	-	TRBV4-2	TRBJ2-6	TGTGCCAGCAGCCATCAAGGACGGGGGGCCACGGCTGGGGCCAACGTCCTGACTTTC	CASSHQGRGATAGANVLTF
-	-	TRBV12-3/TRBV12-4	TRBJ1-2	TGTGCCAGCAGTTTATCGGAGGGGTTCTACACCTTC	CASSLSEGFYTF
-	-	TRBV20-1	TRBJ2-3	TGCAGTGCTAGTCGGGACGCGACTAGCACAGATACGCAGTATTTT	CSASRDATSTDTQYF
few	-	TRBV7-9	TRBJ2-5	TGTGCCAGCAGCCTAGCAATTGAGACCCAGTACTTC	CASSLAIETQYF
few	TRBD2	TRBV29-1	TRBJ2-1	TGCAGCGTTGAAGATCGGGCTAGCGGGAGAAATGAGCAGTTCTTC	CSVEDRASGRNEQFF
-	TRBD1	TRBV29-1	TRBJ1-4	TGCAGCGTGACGACAGGGGGCACTGAAAAACTGTTTTTT	CSVTTGGTEKLFF
-	-	TRBV12-5	TRBJ1-1	TGTGCTAGTGGATTAAGGGTGAACACTGAAGCTTTCTTT	CASGLRVNTEAFF
few	-	TRBV4-2	TRBJ2-7	TGTGCCAGCAGCCAAGAGGGGCCTCCGGGCATCTACGAGCAGTACTTC	CASSQEGPPGIYEQYF
-	-	TRBV5-5	TRBJ2-3	TGTGCCAGCAGCTTACGACAGCGAAGCACAGATACGCAGTATTTT	CASSLRQRSTDTQYF
-	-	TRBV20-1	TRBJ2-3	TGCAGTGCTGATAAGTGGGGGGACACAGATACGCAGTATTTT	CSADKWGDTDTQYF
-	-	TRBV29-1	TRBJ2-7	TGCAGCGCTGAAGACGGGTTTTGGGGACTGAGGGAGCAGTACTTC	CSAEDGFWGLREQYF